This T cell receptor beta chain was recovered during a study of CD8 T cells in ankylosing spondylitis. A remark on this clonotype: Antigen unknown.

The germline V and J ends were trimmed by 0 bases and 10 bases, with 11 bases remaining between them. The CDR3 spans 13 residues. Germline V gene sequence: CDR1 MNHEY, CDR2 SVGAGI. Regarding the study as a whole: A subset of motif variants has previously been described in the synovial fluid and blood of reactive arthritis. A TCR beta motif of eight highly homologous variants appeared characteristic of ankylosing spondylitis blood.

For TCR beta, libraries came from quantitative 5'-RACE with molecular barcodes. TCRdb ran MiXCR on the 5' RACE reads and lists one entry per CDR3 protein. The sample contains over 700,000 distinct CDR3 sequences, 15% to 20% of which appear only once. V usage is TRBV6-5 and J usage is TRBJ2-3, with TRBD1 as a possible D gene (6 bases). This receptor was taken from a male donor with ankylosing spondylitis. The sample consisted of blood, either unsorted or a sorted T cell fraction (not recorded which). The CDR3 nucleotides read TGTGCCAGCAGTTACTCGGGGGACATCCCGCAGTATTTT. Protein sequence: CASSYSGDIPQYF.